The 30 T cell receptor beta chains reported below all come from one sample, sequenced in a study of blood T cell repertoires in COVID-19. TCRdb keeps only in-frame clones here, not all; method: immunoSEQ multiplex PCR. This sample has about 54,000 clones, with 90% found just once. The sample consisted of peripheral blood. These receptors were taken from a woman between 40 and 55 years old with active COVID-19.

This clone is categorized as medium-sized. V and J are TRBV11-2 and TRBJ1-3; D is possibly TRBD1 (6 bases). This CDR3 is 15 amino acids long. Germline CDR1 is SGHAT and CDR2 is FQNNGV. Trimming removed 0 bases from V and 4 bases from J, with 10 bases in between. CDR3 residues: CASSLEQGTGNTIYF. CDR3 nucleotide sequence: TGTGCCAGCAGCTTAGAACAGGGTACAGGAAACACCATATATTTT.

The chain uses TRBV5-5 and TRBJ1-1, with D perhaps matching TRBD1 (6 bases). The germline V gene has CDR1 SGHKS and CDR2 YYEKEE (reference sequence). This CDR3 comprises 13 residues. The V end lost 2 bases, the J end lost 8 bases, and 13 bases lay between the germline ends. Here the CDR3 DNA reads TGTGCCAGCAGCTTCATTAGACAGGCGGAAGCTTTCTTT. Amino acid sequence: CASSFIRQAEAFF.

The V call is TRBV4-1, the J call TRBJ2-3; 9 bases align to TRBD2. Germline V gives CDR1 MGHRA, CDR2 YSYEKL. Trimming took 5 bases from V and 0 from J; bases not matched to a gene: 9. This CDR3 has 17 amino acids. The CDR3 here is CASSYRGSGGSTDTQYF. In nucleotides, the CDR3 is TGCGCCAGCAGCTACCGGGGTAGCGGGGGAAGCACAGATACGCAGTATTTT.

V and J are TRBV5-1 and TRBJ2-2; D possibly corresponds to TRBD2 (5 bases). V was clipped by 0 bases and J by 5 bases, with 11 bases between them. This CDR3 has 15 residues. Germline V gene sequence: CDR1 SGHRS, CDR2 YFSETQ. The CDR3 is CASSLGLEGTGELFF. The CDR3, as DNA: TGCGCCAGCAGCTTGGGTTTAGAGGGAACCGGGGAGCTGTTTTTT.

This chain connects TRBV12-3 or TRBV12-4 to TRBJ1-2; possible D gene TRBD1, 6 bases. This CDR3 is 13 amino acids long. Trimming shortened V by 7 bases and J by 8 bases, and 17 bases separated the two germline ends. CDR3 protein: CASNTHRVGGYTF. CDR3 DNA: TGTGCCAGCAACACCCACAGGGTTGGGGGCTACACCTTC.

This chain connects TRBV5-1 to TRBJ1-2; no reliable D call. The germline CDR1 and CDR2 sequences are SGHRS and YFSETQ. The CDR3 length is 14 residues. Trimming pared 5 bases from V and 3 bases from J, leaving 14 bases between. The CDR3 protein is CASRISTYDYGYTF. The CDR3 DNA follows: TGCGCCAGCAGGATATCTACCTACGACTATGGCTACACCTTC. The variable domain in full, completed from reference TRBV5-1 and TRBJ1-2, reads KAGVTQTPRYLIKTRGQQVTLSCSPISGHRSVSWYQQTPGQGLQFLFEYFSETQRNKGNFPGRFSGRQFSNSRSEMNVSTLELGDSALYLCASRISTYDYGYTFGSGTRLTVV.

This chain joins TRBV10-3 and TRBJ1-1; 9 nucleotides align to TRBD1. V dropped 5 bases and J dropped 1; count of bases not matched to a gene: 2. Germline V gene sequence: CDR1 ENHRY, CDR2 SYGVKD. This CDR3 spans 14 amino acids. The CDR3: CAISLDRGNTEAFF. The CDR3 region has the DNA TGTGCCATCAGTTTGGACAGGGGGAACACTGAAGCTTTCTTT.

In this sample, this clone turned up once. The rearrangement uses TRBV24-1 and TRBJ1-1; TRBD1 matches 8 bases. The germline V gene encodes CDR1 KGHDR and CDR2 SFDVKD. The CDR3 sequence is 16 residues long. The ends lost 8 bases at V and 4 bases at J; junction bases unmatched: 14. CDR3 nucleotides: TGTGCCACCATCCCCGACAGGGGAAGGTCGGGCACTGAAGCTTTCTTT. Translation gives CATIPDRGRSGTEAFF.

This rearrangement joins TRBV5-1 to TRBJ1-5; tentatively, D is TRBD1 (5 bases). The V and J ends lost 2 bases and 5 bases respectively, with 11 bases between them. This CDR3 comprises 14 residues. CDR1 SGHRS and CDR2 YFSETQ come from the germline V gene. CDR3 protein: CASSFGGRDQPQHF. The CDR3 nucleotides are TGCGCCAGCAGCTTCGGGGGGAGGGATCAGCCCCAGCATTTT.

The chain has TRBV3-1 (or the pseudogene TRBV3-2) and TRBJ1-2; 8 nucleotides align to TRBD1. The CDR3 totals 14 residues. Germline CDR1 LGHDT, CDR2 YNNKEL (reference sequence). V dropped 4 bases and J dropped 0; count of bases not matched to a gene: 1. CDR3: CASSPTGANYGYTF. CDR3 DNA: TGTGCCAGCAGCCCGACAGGGGCTAACTATGGCTACACCTTC.

The CDR3 DNA reads TGTGCCAGCAGCGCTCGGGGGGGCACTGAAGCTTTCTTT. This gives the protein CASSARGGTEAFF. The genes are TRBV11-2 and TRBJ1-1, with a weak D call TRBD1 (5 bases). Deletions cut 5 bases from V and 4 bases from J, with 11 bases between. This CDR3 has 13 residues. CDR1 SGHAT and CDR2 FQNNGV come from the germline V gene.

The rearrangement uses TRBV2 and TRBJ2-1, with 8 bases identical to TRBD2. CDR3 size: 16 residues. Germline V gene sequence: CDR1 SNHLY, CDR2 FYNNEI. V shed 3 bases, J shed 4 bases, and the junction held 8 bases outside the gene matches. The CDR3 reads CASSDPTSGYYNEQFF. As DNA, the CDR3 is TGTGCCAGCAGTGATCCTACTAGCGGATATTACAATGAGCAGTTCTTC. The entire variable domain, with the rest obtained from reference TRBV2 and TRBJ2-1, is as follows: EPEVTQTPSHQVTQMGQEVILRCVPISNHLYFYWYRQILGQKVEFLVSFYNNEISEKSEIFDDQFSVERPDGSNFTLKIRSTKLEDSAMYFCASSDPTSGYYNEQFFGPGTRLTVL.

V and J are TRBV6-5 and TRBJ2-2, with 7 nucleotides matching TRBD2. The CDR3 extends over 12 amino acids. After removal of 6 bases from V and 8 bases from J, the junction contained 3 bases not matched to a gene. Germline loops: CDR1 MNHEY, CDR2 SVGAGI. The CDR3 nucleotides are TGTGCCAGCAGCCGCGGGAGAGGGGAGCTGTTTTTT. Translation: CASSRGRGELFF.

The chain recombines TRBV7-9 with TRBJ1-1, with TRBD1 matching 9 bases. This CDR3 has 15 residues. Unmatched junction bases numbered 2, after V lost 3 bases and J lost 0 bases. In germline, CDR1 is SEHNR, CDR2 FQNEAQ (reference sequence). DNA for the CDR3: TGTGCCAGCAGCTTGGGGGACAGGGTGAACACTGAAGCTTTCTTT. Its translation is CASSLGDRVNTEAFF.

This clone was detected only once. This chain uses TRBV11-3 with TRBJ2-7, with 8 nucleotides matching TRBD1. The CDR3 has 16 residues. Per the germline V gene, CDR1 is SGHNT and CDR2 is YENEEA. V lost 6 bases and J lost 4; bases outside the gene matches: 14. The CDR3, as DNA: TGTGCCAGCAGTCACCCCGGTAGGACAGGGAATTACGAGCAGTACTTC. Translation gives CASSHPGRTGNYEQYF. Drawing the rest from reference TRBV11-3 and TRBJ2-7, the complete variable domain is EAGVVQSPRYKIIEKKQPVAFWCNPISGHNTLYWYLQNLGQGPELLIRYENEEAVDDSQLPKDRFSAERLKGVDSTLKIQPAELGDSAVYLCASSHPGRTGNYEQYFGPGTRLTVT.

CDR3: CATSQGPYGYTF. The DNA for the CDR3 is TGTGCCACCTCACAGGGTCCCTATGGCTACACCTTC. The chain employs TRBV4-2 and TRBJ1-2; maybe TRBD1 (6 bases). The germline CDR1 and CDR2 sequences are LGHNA and YNFKEQ. The CDR3 runs 12 residues. The V and J ends lost 10 bases and 4 bases respectively, with 13 bases between them.

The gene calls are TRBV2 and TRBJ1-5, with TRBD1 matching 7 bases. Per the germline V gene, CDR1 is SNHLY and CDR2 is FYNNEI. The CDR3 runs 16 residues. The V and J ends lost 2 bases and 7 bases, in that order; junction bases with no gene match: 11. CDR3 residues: CASSERRGTEGQPQHF. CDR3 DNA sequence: TGTGCCAGCAGTGAACGCCGTGGGACAGAGGGACAGCCCCAGCATTTT.

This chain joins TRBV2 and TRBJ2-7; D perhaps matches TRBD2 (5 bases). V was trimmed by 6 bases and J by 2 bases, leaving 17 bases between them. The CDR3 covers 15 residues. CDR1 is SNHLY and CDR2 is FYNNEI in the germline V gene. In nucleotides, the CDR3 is TGTGCCAGCAGGGAACAGAAGAGGGTGACCTACGAGCAGTACTTC. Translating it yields CASREQKRVTYEQYF. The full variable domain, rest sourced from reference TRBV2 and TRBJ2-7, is EPEVTQTPSHQVTQMGQEVILRCVPISNHLYFYWYRQILGQKVEFLVSFYNNEISEKSEIFDDQFSVERPDGSNFTLKIRSTKLEDSAMYFCASREQKRVTYEQYFGPGTRLTVT.

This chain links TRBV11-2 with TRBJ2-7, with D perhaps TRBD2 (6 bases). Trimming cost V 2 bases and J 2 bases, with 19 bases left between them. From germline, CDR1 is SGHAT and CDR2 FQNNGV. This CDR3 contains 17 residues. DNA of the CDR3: TGTGCCAGCAGCTTAACTCCCGGGGGATTAAATACCTACGAGCAGTACTTC. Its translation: CASSLTPGGLNTYEQYF. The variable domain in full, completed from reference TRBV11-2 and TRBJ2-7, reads EAGVAQSPRYKIIEKRQSVAFWCNPISGHATLYWYQQILGQGPKLLIQFQNNGVVDDSQLPKDRFSAERLKGVDSTLKIQPAKLEDSAVYLCASSLTPGGLNTYEQYFGPGTRLTVT.

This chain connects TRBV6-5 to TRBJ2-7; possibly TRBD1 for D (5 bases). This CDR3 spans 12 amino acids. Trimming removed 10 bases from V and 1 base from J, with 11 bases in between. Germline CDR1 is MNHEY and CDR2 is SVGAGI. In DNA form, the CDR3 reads TGTGCCACGCTGACAGAGTCCTACGAGCAGTACTTC. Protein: CATLTESYEQYF.

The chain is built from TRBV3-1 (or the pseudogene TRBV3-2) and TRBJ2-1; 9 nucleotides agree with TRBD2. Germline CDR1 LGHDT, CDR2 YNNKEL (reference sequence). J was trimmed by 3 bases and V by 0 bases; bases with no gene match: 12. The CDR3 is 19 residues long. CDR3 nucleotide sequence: TGTGCCAGCAGCCAAGATCCCCCATACGGCGGGGGGGTCTACAATGAGCAGTTCTTC. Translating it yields CASSQDPPYGGGVYNEQFF.

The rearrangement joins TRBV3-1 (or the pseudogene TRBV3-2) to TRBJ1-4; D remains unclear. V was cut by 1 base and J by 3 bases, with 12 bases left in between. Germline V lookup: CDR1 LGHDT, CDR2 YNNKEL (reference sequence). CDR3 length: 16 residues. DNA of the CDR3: TGTGCCAGCAGCCAAGGGTGGGGAGTCGCTAATGAAAAACTGTTTTTT. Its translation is CASSQGWGVANEKLFF.

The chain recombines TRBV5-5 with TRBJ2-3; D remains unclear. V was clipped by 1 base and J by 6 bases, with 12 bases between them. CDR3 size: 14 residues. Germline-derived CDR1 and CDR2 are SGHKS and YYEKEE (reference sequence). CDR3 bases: TGTGCCAGCAGCTTGTCTTTGGCAACCGATACGCAGTATTTT. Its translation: CASSLSLATDTQYF.

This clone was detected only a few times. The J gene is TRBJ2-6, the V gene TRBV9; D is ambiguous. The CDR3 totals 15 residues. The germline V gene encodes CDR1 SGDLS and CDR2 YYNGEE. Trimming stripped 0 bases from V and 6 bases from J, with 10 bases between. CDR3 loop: CASSVGAAEANVLTF. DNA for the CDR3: TGTGCCAGCAGCGTAGGGGCCGCCGAGGCCAACGTCCTGACTTTC.

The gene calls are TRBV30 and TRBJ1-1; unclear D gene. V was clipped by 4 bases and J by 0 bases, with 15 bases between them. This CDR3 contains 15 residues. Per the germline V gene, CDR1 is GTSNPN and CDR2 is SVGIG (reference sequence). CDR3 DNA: TGTGCCTGGAACGACTATAAGAATATGAACACTGAAGCTTTCTTT. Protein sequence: CAWNDYKNMNTEAFF.

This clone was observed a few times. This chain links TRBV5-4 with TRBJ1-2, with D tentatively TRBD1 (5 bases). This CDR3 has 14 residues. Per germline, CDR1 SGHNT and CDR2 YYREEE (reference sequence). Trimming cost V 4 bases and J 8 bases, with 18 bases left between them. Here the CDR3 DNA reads TGTGCCAGCAGCCTCCCAGGGCGGTTTGGGGGCTACACCTTC. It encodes CASSLPGRFGGYTF.

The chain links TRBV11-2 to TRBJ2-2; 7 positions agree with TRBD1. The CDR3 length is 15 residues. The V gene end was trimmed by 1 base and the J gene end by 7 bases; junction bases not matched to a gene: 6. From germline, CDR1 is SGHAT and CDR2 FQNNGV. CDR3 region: CASSLAKGAVGELFF. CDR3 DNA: TGTGCCAGCAGCTTAGCGAAGGGGGCCGTCGGGGAGCTGTTTTTT.

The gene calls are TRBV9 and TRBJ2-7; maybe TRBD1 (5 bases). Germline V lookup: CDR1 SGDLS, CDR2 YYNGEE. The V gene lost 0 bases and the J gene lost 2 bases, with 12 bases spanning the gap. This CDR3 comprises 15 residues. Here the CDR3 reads CASSVAQGPTYEQYF. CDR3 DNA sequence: TGTGCCAGCAGCGTAGCCCAGGGTCCCACCTACGAGCAGTACTTC.

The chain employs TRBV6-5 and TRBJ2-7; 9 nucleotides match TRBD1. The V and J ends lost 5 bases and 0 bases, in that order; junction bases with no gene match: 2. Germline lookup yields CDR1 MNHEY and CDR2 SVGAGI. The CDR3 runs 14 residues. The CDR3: CASSTGGHSYEQYF. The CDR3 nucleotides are TGTGCCAGCAGTACAGGGGGCCACTCCTACGAGCAGTACTTC.

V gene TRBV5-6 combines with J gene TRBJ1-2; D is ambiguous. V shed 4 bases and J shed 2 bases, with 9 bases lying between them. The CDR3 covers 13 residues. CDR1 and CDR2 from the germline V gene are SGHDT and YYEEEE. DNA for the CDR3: TGTGCCAGCAGCCCTACGGGGAACTATGGCTACACCTTC. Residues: CASSPTGNYGYTF.